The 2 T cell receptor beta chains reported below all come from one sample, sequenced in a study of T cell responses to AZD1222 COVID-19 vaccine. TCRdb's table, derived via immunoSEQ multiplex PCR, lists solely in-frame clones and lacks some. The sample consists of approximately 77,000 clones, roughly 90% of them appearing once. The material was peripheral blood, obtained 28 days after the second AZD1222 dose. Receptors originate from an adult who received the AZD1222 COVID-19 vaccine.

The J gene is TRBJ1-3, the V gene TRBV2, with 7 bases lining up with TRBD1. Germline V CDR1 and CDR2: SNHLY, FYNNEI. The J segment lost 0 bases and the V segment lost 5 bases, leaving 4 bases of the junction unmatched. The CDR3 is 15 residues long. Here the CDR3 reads CASSLQGRSGNTIYF. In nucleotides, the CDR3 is TGTGCCAGCAGTTTACAGGGGCGCTCTGGAAACACCATATATTTT. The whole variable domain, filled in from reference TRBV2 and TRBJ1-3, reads EPEVTQTPSHQVTQMGQEVILRCVPISNHLYFYWYRQILGQKVEFLVSFYNNEISEKSEIFDDQFSVERPDGSNFTLKIRSTKLEDSAMYFCASSLQGRSGNTIYFGEGSWLTVV.

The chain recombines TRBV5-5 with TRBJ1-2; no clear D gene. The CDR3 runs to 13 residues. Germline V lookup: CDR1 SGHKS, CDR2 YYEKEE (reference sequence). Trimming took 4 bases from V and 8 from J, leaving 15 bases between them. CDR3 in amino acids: CASSVQGSRGYTF. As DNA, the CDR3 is TGTGCCAGCAGCGTCCAAGGTTCACGCGGCTACACCTTC.